The present entry profiles one TCR beta chain with its context. Repertoires were generated with immunoSEQ multiplex PCR, while TCRdb's copy carries only in-frame clones and drops some. The repertoire holds fewer than 300,000 clones, more than 80% seen once, with about 1.1% in the top ten. The sample belongs to a study of blood T cell repertoires in COVID-19. Overall study context: Some COVID-19 samples were acute and others convalescent; all came from the United States, Italy and Spain.

Self-reported history from a screening survey and questionnaire set each donor's cohort. This TCR was sampled from a woman aged 25 to 39 who had recovered from COVID-19. Sequenced sample: PBMCs or T cells enriched from blood (not recorded which).

CDR3 DNA sequence: TGCGCCAGCAGCTTGGACGCTAGCGGGTCCCCTCGACCGTCCTACAATGAGCAGTTCTTC. Amino acid sequence: CASSLDASGSPRPSYNEQFF. The J gene is TRBJ2-1, the V gene TRBV5-1, with TRBD2 identical over 8 bases. With 0 bases clipped from V and 1 base from J, the junction kept 15 bases outside the gene matches. This CDR3 comprises 20 residues. Germline V lookup: CDR1 SGHRS, CDR2 YFSETQ. The full variable domain, rest sourced from reference TRBV5-1 and TRBJ2-1, is KAGVTQTPRYLIKTRGQQVTLSCSPISGHRSVSWYQQTPGQGLQFLFEYFSETQRNKGNFPGRFSGRQFSNSRSEMNVSTLELGDSALYLCASSLDASGSPRPSYNEQFFGPGTRLTVL.